Detailed here is one T cell receptor (beta chain). The data were taken from a study of blood T cell repertoires in COVID-19. Study details: The United States, Italy and Spain were the sources of the acute and convalescent COVID-19 samples. In each case, the material was cDNA or gDNA derived from T cells, B-cell-depleted T cells, or PBMCs.

Study processing details: Using reference gene primer amplification, nucleated cell counts were estimated. Measured with immunoSEQ multiplex PCR; TCRdb has only the in-frame clones, and not every one. V, J and clone size are taken as reported in that table, and D and trimming were inferred from the DNA itself. Of roughly 71,000 clones in the sample, roughly 85% were seen once. Trimming shortened V by 4 bases and J by 2 bases, and 16 bases separated the two germline ends. CDR3 length: 15 amino acids. The germline CDR1 and CDR2 sequences are SGDLS and YYNGEE. Specimen: peripheral blood. The clonotype originates from a man aged 50 to 60 with acute or convalescent COVID-19. V and J are TRBV9 and TRBJ2-7, with D maybe TRBD2 (6 bases). The CDR3 region has the DNA TGTGCCAGCAGCTCCGGAGGTGGAGGGACCTACGAGCAGTACTTC. Protein product: CASSSGGGGTYEQYF.